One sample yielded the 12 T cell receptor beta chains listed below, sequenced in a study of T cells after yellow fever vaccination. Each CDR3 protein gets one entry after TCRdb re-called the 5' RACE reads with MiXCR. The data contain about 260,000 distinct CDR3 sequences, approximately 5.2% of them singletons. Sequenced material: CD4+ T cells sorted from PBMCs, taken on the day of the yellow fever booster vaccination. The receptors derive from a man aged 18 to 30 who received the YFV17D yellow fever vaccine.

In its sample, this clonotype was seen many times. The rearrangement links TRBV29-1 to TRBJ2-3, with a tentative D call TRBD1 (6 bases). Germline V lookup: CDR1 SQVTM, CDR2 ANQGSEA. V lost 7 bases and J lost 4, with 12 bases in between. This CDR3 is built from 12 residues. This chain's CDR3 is CSGSQGPDTQYF. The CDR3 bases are TGCAGCGGTTCCCAGGGGCCAGATACGCAGTATTTT.

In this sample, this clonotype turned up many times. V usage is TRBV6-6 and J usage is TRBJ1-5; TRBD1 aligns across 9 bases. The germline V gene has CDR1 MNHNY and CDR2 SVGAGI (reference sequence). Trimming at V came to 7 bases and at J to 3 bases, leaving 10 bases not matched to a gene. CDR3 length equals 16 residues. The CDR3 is CASTNTGGSDNQPQHF. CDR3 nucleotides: TGTGCCAGCACCAACACAGGGGGCTCGGACAATCAGCCCCAGCATTTT.

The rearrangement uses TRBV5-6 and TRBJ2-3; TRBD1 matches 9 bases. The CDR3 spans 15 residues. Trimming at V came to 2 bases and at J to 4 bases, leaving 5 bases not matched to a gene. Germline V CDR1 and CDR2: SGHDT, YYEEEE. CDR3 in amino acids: CASSLPGQGADTQYF. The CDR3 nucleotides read TGTGCCAGCAGCTTACCGGGACAGGGCGCAGATACGCAGTATTTT.

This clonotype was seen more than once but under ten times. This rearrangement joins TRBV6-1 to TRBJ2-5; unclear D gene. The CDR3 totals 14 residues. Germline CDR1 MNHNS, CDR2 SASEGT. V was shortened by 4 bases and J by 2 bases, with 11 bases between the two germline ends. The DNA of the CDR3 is TGTGCCAGCAGTGGGCAGGTCCTACAAGAGACCCAGTACTTC. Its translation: CASSGQVLQETQYF.

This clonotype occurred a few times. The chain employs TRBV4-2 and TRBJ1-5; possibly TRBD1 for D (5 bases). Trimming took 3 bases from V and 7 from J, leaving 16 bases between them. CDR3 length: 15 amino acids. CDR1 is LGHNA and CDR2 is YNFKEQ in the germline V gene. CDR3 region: CASSHEAGAGQPQHF. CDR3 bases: TGTGCCAGCAGCCATGAGGCCGGGGCGGGGCAGCCCCAGCATTTT.

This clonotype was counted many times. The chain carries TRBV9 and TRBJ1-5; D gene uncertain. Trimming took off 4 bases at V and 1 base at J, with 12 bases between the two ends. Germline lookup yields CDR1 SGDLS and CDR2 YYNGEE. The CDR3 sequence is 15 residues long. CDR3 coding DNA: TGTGCCAGCAGCCCCGACATGGGAAGCAATCAGCCCCAGCATTTT. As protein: CASSPDMGSNQPQHF.

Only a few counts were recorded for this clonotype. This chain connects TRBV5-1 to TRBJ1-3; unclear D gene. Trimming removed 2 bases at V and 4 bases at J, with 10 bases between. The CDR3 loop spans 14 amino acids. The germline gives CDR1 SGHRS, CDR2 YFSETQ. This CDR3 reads CASSLGPPGNTIYF. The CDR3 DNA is TGCGCCAGCAGCTTAGGGCCTCCGGGAAACACCATATATTTT.

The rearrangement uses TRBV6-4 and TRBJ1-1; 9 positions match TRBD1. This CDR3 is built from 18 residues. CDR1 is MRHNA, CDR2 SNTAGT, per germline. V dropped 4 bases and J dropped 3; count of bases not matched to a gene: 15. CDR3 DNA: TGTGCCAGCAGTGTGTCCCGGGACAGGGTCGGAGCAGACACTGAAGCTTTCTTT. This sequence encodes CASSVSRDRVGADTEAFF.

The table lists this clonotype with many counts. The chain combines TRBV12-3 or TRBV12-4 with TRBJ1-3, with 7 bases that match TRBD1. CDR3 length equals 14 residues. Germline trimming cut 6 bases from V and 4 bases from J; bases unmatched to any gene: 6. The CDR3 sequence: CASRETGSGNTIYF. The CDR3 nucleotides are TGTGCCAGCAGGGAGACAGGGTCGGGAAACACCATATATTTT.

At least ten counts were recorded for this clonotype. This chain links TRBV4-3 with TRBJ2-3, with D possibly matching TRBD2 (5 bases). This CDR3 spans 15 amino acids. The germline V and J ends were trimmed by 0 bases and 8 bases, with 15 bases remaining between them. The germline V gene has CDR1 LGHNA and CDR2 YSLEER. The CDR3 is CASSQDPGMDGTQYF. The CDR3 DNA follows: TGCGCCAGCAGCCAAGATCCCGGGATGGACGGTACGCAGTATTTT.

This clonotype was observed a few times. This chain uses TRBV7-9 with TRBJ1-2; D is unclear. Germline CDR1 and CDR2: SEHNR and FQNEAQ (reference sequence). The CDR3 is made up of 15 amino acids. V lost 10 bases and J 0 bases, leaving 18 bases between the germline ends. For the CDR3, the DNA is TGTGCCATCGAGATAGCCCAAACCCCTAACTATGGCTACACCTTC. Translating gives CAIEIAQTPNYGYTF.

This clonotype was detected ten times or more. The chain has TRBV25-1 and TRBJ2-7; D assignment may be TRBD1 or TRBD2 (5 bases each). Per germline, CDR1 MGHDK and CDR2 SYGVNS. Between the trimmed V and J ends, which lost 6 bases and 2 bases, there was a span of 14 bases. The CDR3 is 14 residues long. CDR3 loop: CASSRDRGTYEQYF. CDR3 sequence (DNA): TGTGCCAGCAGCCGGGACCGGGGAACCTACGAGCAGTACTTC.